This record concerns one TCR beta chain sequence. Its antigen remains unknown. This specimen belongs to a study of shared clonotypes between healthy human individuals. Study conclusions and caveats: Compared with memory subsets, naive subsets generally had larger estimated richness.

TCRdb's table, derived via immunoSEQ multiplex PCR, lists solely in-frame clones and lacks some. Seen here are hundreds of thousands of clones, over 95% observed once, and the top ten hold 0.1% to 0.11%. This CDR3 has 14 amino acids. Germline V gene lookup returns CDR1 SGHKS and CDR2 YYEKEE (reference sequence). The J segment lost 2 bases and the V segment lost 3 bases, leaving 3 bases of the junction unmatched. The naive CD8 fraction comprised CD45RO-negative cells positively selected for CCR7 and excluded terminally differentiated effector memory CD45RA+ cells. Sequenced sample: naive CD8+ T cells sorted from blood. This TCR was sampled from a woman in her thirties in good health. The chain uses TRBV5-5 and TRBJ2-7, with 9 bases matching TRBD1. The CDR3 DNA reads as TGTGCCAGCAGCTACGACAGGGGGACCTACGAGCAGTACTTC. As protein: CASSYDRGTYEQYF.